The clone carrying this T cell receptor beta chain was found a few times. No antigen is known for it. This specimen comes from a study of identical twins. Whole-study findings and limits: Those out-of-frame alpha sequences shared by twins showed an excess of low generation probability.

Unique molecular identifiers were present on the cDNA, which also gained a universal primer site by template switching. TCRdb re-derived calls from the 5' RACE reads in MiXCR, one entry per CDR3 protein. This sample has hundreds of thousands of distinct CDR3 sequences, with around an eighth found just once. The V and J ends lost 5 bases and 1 base, in that order; junction bases with no gene match: 7. CDR1 is MNHEY, CDR2 SMNVEV, per germline (reference sequence). The CDR3 loop spans 16 amino acids. This TCR was recovered from a woman between 18 and 30 years old in good health. The sequencing input was memory (CD45RO+) T cells sorted from blood. The chain links TRBV27 to TRBJ1-1, with 10 nucleotides matching TRBD1. The CDR3 reads CASSPRTGGTNTEAFF. CDR3 nucleotide sequence: TGTGCCAGCAGTCCCAGGACAGGGGGGACGAACACTGAAGCTTTCTTT.